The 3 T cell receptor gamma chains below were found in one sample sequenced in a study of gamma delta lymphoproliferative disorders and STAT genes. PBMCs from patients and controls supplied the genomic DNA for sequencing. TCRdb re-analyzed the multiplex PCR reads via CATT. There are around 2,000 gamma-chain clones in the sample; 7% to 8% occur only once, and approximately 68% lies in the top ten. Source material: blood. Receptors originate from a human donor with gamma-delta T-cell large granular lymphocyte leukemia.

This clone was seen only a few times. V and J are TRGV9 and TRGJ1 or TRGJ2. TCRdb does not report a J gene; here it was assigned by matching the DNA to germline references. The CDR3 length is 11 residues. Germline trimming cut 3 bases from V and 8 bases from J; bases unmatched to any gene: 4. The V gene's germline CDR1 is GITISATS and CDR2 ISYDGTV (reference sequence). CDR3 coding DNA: TGTGCCTTGTGGGAGCGAAATAAGAAACTCTTT. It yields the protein CALWERNKKLF.

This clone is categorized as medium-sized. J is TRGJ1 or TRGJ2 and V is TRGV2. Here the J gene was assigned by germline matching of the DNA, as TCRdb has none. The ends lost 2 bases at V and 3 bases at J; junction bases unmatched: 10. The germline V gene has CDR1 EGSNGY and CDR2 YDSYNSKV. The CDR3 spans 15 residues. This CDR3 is CATWDALRVYYKKLF. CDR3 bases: TGTGCCACCTGGGACGCGCTTAGGGTTTATTATAAGAAACTCTTT.

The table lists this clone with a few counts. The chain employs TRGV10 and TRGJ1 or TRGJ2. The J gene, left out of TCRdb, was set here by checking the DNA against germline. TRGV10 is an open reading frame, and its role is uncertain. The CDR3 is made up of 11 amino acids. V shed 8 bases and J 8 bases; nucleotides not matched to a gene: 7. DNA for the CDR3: TGTGCTGCGTGGGAAAAGCATAAGAAACTCTTT. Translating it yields CAAWEKHKKLF.